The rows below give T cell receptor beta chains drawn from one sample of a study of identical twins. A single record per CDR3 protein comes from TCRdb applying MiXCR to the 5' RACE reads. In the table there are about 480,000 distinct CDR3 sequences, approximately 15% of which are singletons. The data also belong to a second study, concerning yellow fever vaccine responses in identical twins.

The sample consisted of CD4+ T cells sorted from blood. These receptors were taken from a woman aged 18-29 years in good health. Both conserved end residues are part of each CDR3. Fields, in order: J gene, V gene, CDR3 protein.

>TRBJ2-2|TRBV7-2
CASSSDVKRGGTNTGELVF
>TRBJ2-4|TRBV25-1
CASSARDAFAKNIQYF
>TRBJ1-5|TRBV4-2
CASSQAGQGADQPQHF
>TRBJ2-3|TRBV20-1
CSADGLAGASTDTQYF
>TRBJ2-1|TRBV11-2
CASSLDAGTGNPYGQFF
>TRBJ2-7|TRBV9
CASSVGTGDVEQYF
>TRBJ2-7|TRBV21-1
CASSPTPGRTYEQYF
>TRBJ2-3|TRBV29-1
CSVGELDTQYF
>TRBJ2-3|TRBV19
CASSIQIGVVDTQYF
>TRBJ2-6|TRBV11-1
CASSRAGQGISGANVLTF
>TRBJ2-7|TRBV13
CASSLGQGIYEQYF
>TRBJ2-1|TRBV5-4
CASSLDDLDEQFF
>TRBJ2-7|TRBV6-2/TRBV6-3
CASSSSRIAGGPKDGFYEQYF
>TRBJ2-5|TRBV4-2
CASSQAPSPLGGETQYF
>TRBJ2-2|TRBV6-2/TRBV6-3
CASSTQYTGELFF